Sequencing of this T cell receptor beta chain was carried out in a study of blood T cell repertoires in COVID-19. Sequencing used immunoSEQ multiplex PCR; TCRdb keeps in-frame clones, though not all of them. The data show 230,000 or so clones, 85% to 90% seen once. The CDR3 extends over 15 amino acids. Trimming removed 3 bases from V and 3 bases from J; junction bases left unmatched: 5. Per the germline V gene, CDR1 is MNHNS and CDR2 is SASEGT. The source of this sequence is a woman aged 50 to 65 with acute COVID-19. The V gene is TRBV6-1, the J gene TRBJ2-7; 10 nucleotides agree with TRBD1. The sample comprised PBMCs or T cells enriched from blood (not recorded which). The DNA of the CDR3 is TGTGCCAGCAGTGACGACAGGGGGCGATACTACGAGCAGTACTTC. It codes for CASSDDRGRYYEQYF.